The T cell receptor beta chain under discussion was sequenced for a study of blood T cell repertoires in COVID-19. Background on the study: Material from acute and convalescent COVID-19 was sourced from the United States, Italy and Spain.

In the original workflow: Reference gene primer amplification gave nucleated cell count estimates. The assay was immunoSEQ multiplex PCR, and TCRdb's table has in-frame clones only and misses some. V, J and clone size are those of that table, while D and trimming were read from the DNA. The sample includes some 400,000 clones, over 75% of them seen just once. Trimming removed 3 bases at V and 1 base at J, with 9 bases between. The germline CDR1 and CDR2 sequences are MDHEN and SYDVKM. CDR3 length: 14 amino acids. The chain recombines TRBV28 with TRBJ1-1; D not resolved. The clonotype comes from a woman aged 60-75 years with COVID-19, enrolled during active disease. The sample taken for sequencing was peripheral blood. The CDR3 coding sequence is TGTGCCAGCAGTTTTTTTTCATCGAACACTGAAGCTTTCTTT. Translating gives CASSFFSSNTEAFF.